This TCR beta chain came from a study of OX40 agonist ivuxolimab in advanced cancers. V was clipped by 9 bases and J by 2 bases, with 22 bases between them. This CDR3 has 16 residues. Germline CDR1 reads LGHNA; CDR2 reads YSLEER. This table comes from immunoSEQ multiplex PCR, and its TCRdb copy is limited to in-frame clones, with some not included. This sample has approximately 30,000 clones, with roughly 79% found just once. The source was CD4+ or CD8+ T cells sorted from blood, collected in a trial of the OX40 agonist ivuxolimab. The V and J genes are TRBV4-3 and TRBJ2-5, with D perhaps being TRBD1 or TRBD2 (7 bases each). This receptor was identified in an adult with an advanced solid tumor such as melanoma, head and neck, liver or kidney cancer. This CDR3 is CASGEGANGPQETQYF. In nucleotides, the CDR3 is TGCGCCAGTGGGGAGGGGGCTAACGGACCACAAGAGACCCAGTACTTC.